Listed below are T cell receptor beta chains from one sample, sequenced in a study of CD4 T cells in relation to SARS-CoV-2 and coronaviruses. These TCRs are of unknown antigen specificity. Libraries were prepared by immunoSEQ multiplex PCR; TCRdb keeps only in-frame clonotypes and omits some of them. The data show around 21,000 clones, about 69% seen once. Sequencing used CD4+ T cells from PBMCs, cultured in vitro. The origin of the receptors is a human donor in good health. The conserved cysteine and the conserved F or W are not part of the CDR3 here.

v_call	cdr3_length	cdr3_aa
TRBV7-9	13	ASSLGQVGTDTQY
TRBV14	11	ASSQDGNQPQH
TRBV4-3	15	ASSRGTGLSNTDTQY
TRBV9	14	ASSVGTGGNIYGYT
TRBV5-6	14	ASSLVIGQGNSPLH
TRBV5-5	14	ASSLPSTGGETEAF
TRBV19	13	ASSRSSGGIYEQY
TRBV5-4	14	ASSSGTGVTGNTIY
TRBV19	12	ASSTIQIAGELF
TRBV5-1	14	ASSFAGALLENIQY
TRBV7-2	13	ASSSRTGSFDTQY
TRBV7-8	16	ASSPVPGHSSGANVLT
TRBV5-4	13	ASSLSQAPAGELF
TRBV7-6	14	ASSTPTGTSPGELF
TRBV4-1	11	ASSPWGADTQY
TRBV2	13	ASSGTLRGAQPQH
TRBV29-1	13	SVGSPRGNTDTQY
TRBV9	10	ASGSWGGELF
TRBV5-1	12	ASSLDTASYEQY
TRBV19	12	ASRRYLRTEKLF
TRBV2	14	ASSRGWTGENTEAF
TRBV5-4	15	ASSSGGTSGGYETQY
TRBV11-2	13	ASSLEPQSSYEQY
TRBV7-9	12	ASSLGGQIETQY
TRBV3-1/TRBV3-2	11	ASWSESNYGYT
TRBV18	13	ASSPDRGFYNEQF
TRBV3-1/TRBV3-2	15	ASSQGRGDTNTGELF
TRBV11-3	13	ASSLAGTGGTEAF